The next 9 T cell receptor beta chains were all read from a single sample in a study of TIL therapy for anti-PD-1-resistant metastatic lung cancer. Stated time point: pre-treatment sample, taken before nivolumab and TIL therapy. The tumor samples were excised metastases, mostly pleural nodules or supraclavicular lymph nodes. The libraries were made with immunoSEQ v3. The data were produced by immunoSEQ multiplex PCR, yet TCRdb's version contains in-frame clones alone and is incomplete. The repertoire holds about 26,000 clones, with roughly three fifths as singletons. The sample was tumor tissue, taken at baseline. The source is a woman aged 25-85 years with non-small cell lung cancer.

By share of the sample, this clone is medium-sized. This chain joins TRBV5-1 and TRBJ2-3; possibly TRBD2 for D (6 bases). V dropped 2 bases and J dropped 3 bases, with 7 bases sitting between them. The CDR3 totals 13 residues. Germline-derived CDR1 and CDR2 are SGHRS and YFSETQ. CDR3 nucleotides: TGCGCCAGCAGCTTCGGGAGAACAGATACGCAGTATTTT. Translated: CASSFGRTDTQYF.

This clone has a single count. The CDR3 reads CASSLASPEAYEQYF. The CDR3 coding sequence is TGTGCCAGCAGCTTAGCTAGCCCCGAGGCCTACGAGCAGTACTTC. This rearrangement joins TRBV11-3 to TRBJ2-7; perhaps TRBD2 as D (5 bases). The V and J ends lost 1 base and 2 bases respectively, with 12 bases between them. Germline V CDR1 and CDR2: SGHNT, YENEEA. CDR3 size: 15 residues.

The V and J genes are TRBV7-9 and TRBJ2-2, with no clear D. Germline V CDR1 and CDR2: SEHNR, FQNEAQ (reference sequence). V was clipped by 7 bases and J by 0 bases, with 9 bases between them. The CDR3 consists of 14 residues. The CDR3 nucleotides read TGTGCCAGCAACTCGGCCGCGAACACCGGGGAGCTGTTTTTT. Amino acid sequence: CASNSAANTGELFF.

The rearrangement uses TRBV5-1 and TRBJ2-7; D is uncertain. This CDR3 has 13 residues. CDR1 SGHRS and CDR2 YFSETQ come from the germline V gene. The V end was cut by 2 bases, the J end by 6 bases, with 12 bases between. The CDR3 loop reads CASSFTSPGEQYF. CDR3 nucleotides: TGCGCCAGCAGCTTCACAAGCCCTGGCGAGCAGTACTTC.

A few counts support this clone. J is TRBJ1-4 and V is TRBV28, with TRBD1 matching 7 bases. The CDR3 is made up of 15 amino acids. The V gene end was trimmed by 3 bases and the J gene end by 6 bases; junction bases not matched to a gene: 7. The germline V gene has CDR1 MDHEN and CDR2 SYDVKM. Here the CDR3 DNA reads TGTGCCAGCAGTTTGGGTAGGGGGCGCTATGAAAAACTGTTTTTT. Amino acid sequence: CASSLGRGRYEKLFF.

This clone has only a few counts. The DNA for the CDR3 is TGCGCCAGCAGCTCCTTTGGGACGCCTCAAGAGACCCAGTACTTC. The encoded protein is CASSSFGTPQETQYF. V is TRBV5-1 and J is TRBJ2-5; possibly TRBD1 or TRBD2 for D (5 bases each). Germline CDR1 reads SGHRS; CDR2 reads YFSETQ. CDR3 length: 15 amino acids. The V and J ends lost 3 bases and 2 bases respectively, with 14 bases between them.

The sample holds a few counts of this clone. The chain combines TRBV7-2 with TRBJ2-5; D may match TRBD1 or TRBD2 (5 bases each). Germline V gives CDR1 SGHTA, CDR2 FQGNSA. Trimming took off 5 bases at V and 8 bases at J, with 12 bases between the two ends. The CDR3 has 12 amino acids. The CDR3 bases are TGTGCCAGCAGCCAAGGGACGAACACCCAGTACTTC. Protein sequence: CASSQGTNTQYF.

The chain is built from TRBV21-1 and TRBJ2-7; no DNA check was done on the table's D call, TRBD1. TRBV21-1 is a documented pseudogene. This CDR3 has 17 amino acids. The CDR3 reads CASSKTCTGPTPYEQYF. Here the CDR3 DNA reads TGTGCCAGCAGCAAAACTTGCACAGGGCCTACCCCCTACGAGCAGTACTTC.

V and J are TRBV5-1 and TRBJ2-3; 7 positions match TRBD1. CDR1 and CDR2 from the germline V gene are SGHRS and YFSETQ. V was pared by 2 bases and J by 0 bases, with 3 bases of the junction left unmatched. The CDR3 totals 15 residues. CDR3 sequence reads: CASSFEGQSTDTQYF. CDR3 sequence (DNA): TGCGCCAGCAGCTTTGAGGGACAGAGCACAGATACGCAGTATTTT.